This section outlines one T cell receptor beta chain sequence together with its context. Antigen specificity is unknown. The junction departs from the called germline gene at one end, perhaps through a read error. It was on clinical symptoms, serum thyroxine, TRAb, thyroid ultrasound and orbital computed tomography that diagnosis relied. This record belongs to a study of Graves' ophthalmopathy and Graves' hyperthyroidism. Amplification of TCR beta CDR3 regions used RNA transcripts. The workflow started with a first-round RT-PCR run with HTBI primers and then moved on to a second-round multiplex PCR. TCRdb processed the multiplex PCR reads anew with MiXCR; each CDR3 protein has one entry. Of about 620,000 distinct CDR3 sequences listed, approximately 22% are singletons. Findings of the study overall: Most expanded clonotypes in thyroid above 0.001 frequency also showed up in blood. In predicting ophthalmopathy progression, the model reached nearly 71% sensitivity and 72% to 80% specificity.

The CDR3 loop spans 15 amino acids. The clonotype comes from a young woman with stable Graves' hyperthyroidism. Some clones in this sample may be carry-over from other donors' samples. This rearrangement joins TRBV12-3 or TRBV12-4 to TRBJ1-5, with D possibly being TRBD1 (5 bases). The sample comprised peripheral blood. For the CDR3, the DNA is TGTACCAGCAGTCCCCCGGGACCCACGACTCAGCCCCAGCATTTT. As protein: CTSSPPGPTTQPQHF.